One sample yielded the 10 T cell receptor beta chains listed below, sequenced in a study of Ad26.COV2.S vaccination and SARS-CoV-2 variants (dated by TCRdb to the early 2020s). Library prep was done by the immunoSEQ multiplex PCR assay. What TCRdb holds here is the immuneACCESS table cut down to in-frame rearrangements. Part of the clones is not present; checked against another copy, under half of the missing clones reflect an unresolved V gene, and the others are unexplained. The sample table shows over 350,000 clones, and 75% to 90% are seen once. Of the sample, approximately 3.7% is held by the ten largest clones. In the paper's terms, the treatment or condition label means: approximately 18 received Ad26.COV2.S at low or high dose, single or two shots; 5 received placebo; per-sample allocation not given. Repertoires of vaccine and placebo recipients were sequenced from samples taken on day 63 after the first injection.

This specimen was peripheral blood, taken in a trial of Ad26.COV2.S vaccine versus placebo. The receptors shown here come from a person aged 18 to 65 who received the Ad26.COV2.S COVID-19 vaccine or a placebo.

This clone came up once. V is TRBV20-1 and J is TRBJ1-1, with a weak D call TRBD1 (5 bases). CDR3 length equals 14 residues. V shed 5 bases and J shed 0 bases, with 13 bases lying between them. Germline assignment: CDR1 DFQATT and CDR2 SNEGSKA (reference sequence). The CDR3 here is CSAGGGLLNTEAFF. CDR3 in DNA: TGCAGTGCTGGTGGGGGACTTTTGAACACTGAAGCTTTCTTT.

The gene calls are TRBV4-1 and TRBJ2-6; 8 nucleotides match TRBD1. Germline-derived CDR1 and CDR2 are MGHRA and YSYEKL. This CDR3 region has 19 residues. The J segment lost 0 bases and the V segment lost 1 base, leaving 8 bases of the junction unmatched. CDR3 in amino acids: CASSQGTGTGTSGANVLTF. In DNA, the CDR3 is TGCGCCAGCAGCCAAGGCACCGGGACAGGAACCTCTGGGGCCAACGTCCTGACTTTC.

The rearrangement joins TRBV6-2 or TRBV6-3 to TRBJ1-2; D remains unclear. This CDR3 is built from 15 residues. CDR1 is MNHEY and CDR2 is SVGEGT in the germline V gene. Trimming shortened V by 7 bases and J by 5 bases, and 20 bases separated the two germline ends. The CDR3 nucleotides are TGTGCCAGCACCCCCGCAGGTCTCCTAGGGTATGGCTACACCTTC. It yields the protein CASTPAGLLGYGYTF.

The chain recombines TRBV4-1 with TRBJ1-6; TRBD1 is a possible D gene (6 bases). The V and J ends lost 4 bases and 5 bases respectively, with 18 bases between them. The germline CDR1 and CDR2 sequences are MGHRA and YSYEKL. This CDR3 is 17 amino acids long. This CDR3 reads CASSPASGGADNSPLHF. CDR3 bases: TGCGCCAGCAGCCCAGCCTCGGGGGGCGCGGATAATTCACCCCTCCACTTT.

This clone has a single count. The chain uses TRBV10-3 and TRBJ1-2; D call uncertain. V was shortened by 6 bases and J by 0 bases, with 14 bases between the two germline ends. Germline V gene data show CDR1 as ENHRY and CDR2 as SYGVKD. The CDR3 contains 15 residues. CDR3 bases: TGTGCCATCAGACAAGAAGGTCGATCTAACTATGGCTACACCTTC. Translation gives CAIRQEGRSNYGYTF.

The chain's CDR3 is CASNPGGWTGELFF. The DNA for the CDR3 is TGCGCCAGCAATCCAGGGGGATGGACCGGGGAGCTGTTTTTT. The rearrangement links TRBV5-1 to TRBJ2-2; 7 positions agree with TRBD1. The CDR3 has 14 residues. J was trimmed by 5 bases and V by 6 bases; bases with no gene match: 7. Germline values: CDR1 SGHRS, CDR2 YFSETQ. Filled out from reference TRBV5-1 and TRBJ2-2, the complete variable domain reads KAGVTQTPRYLIKTRGQQVTLSCSPISGHRSVSWYQQTPGQGLQFLFEYFSETQRNKGNFPGRFSGRQFSNSRSEMNVSTLELGDSALYLCASNPGGWTGELFFGEGSRLTVL.

This clone appeared a few times. The chain links TRBV11-2 to TRBJ1-6, with TRBD1 as a possible D gene (5 bases). Trimming cost V 6 bases and J 8 bases, with 17 bases left between them. Looked up from germline, CDR1 is SGHAT and CDR2 is FQNNGV. The CDR3 length is 15 residues. CDR3 sequence: CASSGDRGLYSPLHF. The CDR3 region has the DNA TGTGCCAGCAGTGGGGACCGGGGACTCTATTCACCCCTCCACTTT.

V usage is TRBV18 and J usage is TRBJ2-2; D not certain. V lost 3 bases, J lost 3 bases, and 14 bases lay in between. The length of the CDR3 is 16 residues. Germline CDR1 is KGHSH and CDR2 is LQKENI. The CDR3 nucleotides are TGTGCCAGCTCACCTTTTAAGCTTGGCGACACCGGGGAGCTGTTTTTT. This translates into CASSPFKLGDTGELFF.

The gene calls are TRBV14 and TRBJ2-5; 7 bases agree with TRBD2. The CDR3 totals 20 residues. Unmatched junction bases numbered 21, after V lost 0 bases and J lost 5 bases. Germline CDR1 is SGHDN and CDR2 is FVKESK. Here the CDR3 reads CASSQDSHDVRGLTLETQYF. The CDR3 DNA reads TGTGCCAGCAGCCAAGATTCTCACGATGTGCGGGGGTTGACCTTGGAGACCCAGTACTTC.

V is TRBV4-1 and J is TRBJ1-2, with D perhaps TRBD1 (5 bases). Germline CDR1 is MGHRA and CDR2 is YSYEKL. CDR3 length equals 14 residues. V dropped 0 bases and J dropped 6 bases, with 11 bases sitting between them. Here the CDR3 DNA reads TGCGCCAGCAGCCAAGATTGGGACGTTAATGGCTACACCTTC. As protein: CASSQDWDVNGYTF.